This TCR beta chain was observed in a study of blood T cell repertoires in COVID-19. Study-wide background: PBMCs, B-cell-depleted T cells, or T cells were the source of the cDNA or gDNA that made up the material.

The assay was immunoSEQ multiplex PCR, and TCRdb's table has in-frame clones only and misses some. The sample includes 200,000 to 250,000 clones, roughly 87% of them seen just once. Germline lookup yields CDR1 SEHNR and CDR2 FQNEAQ (reference sequence). The CDR3 contains 15 residues. Trimming took 6 bases from V and 3 from J; bases not matched to a gene: 8. The sample comprised peripheral blood. The J gene is TRBJ2-7, the V gene TRBV7-9; 10 nucleotides line up with TRBD1. This receptor was obtained from a woman aged 18-29 years who had recovered from COVID-19. CDR3 nucleotides: TGTGCCAGCAGTTCAAGGACAGGGGGGGTCTACGAGCAGTACTTC. Translating it yields CASSSRTGGVYEQYF.